The next 7 T cell receptor beta chains were all read from a single sample in a study of cytomegalovirus exposure and HLA in healthy donors. Use of 60 Vbeta and 13 Jbeta primers characterized the PCR. Method: immunoSEQ multiplex PCR; TCRdb's copy keeps in-frame clones and lacks some. Of approximately 150,000 clones listed, approximately 81% are singletons. The sequencing input was PBMCs. Every receptor here comes from a woman aged 40 to 49 in good health and CMV-seropositive.

This clone has a single count. A junction end diverges from the germline sequence, so it may reflect a read error. The chain combines TRBV5-1 with TRBJ1-2; unclear D gene. This CDR3 contains 14 residues. CDR1 and CDR2 (germline): SGHRS, YFSETQ. CDR3 DNA: TGTGCCAGCAGCTTAAGGGAGCTCAGCTATGGCTACACCTTC. Its protein product is CASSLRELSYGYTF.

V is TRBV4-2 and J is TRBJ2-7, with TRBD2 identical over 7 bases. CDR1 LGHNA and CDR2 YNFKEQ come from the germline V gene. The CDR3 totals 15 residues. V shed 0 bases, J shed 2 bases, and the junction held 4 bases outside the gene matches. CDR3 coding DNA: TGTGCCAGCAGCCAAGACCCCCGGGGGGCCTACGAGCAGTACTTC. It yields the protein CASSQDPRGAYEQYF.

The chain couples TRBV5-1 to TRBJ2-5; D is possibly TRBD1 (6 bases). Deletions cut 0 bases from V and 5 bases from J, with 11 bases between. CDR1 and CDR2 from the germline V gene are SGHRS and YFSETQ. The CDR3 is 14 amino acids. The CDR3 nucleotides are TGCGCCAGCAGCTTGGTTGGACAGTGGGAGACCCAGTACTTC. Amino acids: CASSLVGQWETQYF.

This sequence joins TRBV5-1 and TRBJ2-1; 12 nucleotides agree with TRBD2. Looked up from germline, CDR1 is SGHRS and CDR2 is YFSETQ. With 4 bases clipped from V and 4 bases from J, the junction kept 3 bases outside the gene matches. The CDR3 loop spans 15 amino acids. CDR3 protein: CASSPTSGSYNEQFF. The CDR3 nucleotides are TGCGCCAGCAGCCCGACTAGCGGGAGTTACAATGAGCAGTTCTTC.

The J gene is TRBJ2-3, the V gene TRBV5-4; D is perhaps TRBD2 (7 bases). This CDR3 has 16 residues. V was pared by 2 bases and J by 4 bases, with 17 bases between. Germline CDR1 and CDR2: SGHNT and YYREEE (reference sequence). For the CDR3, the DNA is TGTGCCAGCAGCTTTCGTGGGGGGGCCTACGCAGATACGCAGTATTTT. It is translated as CASSFRGGAYADTQYF.

This clone is deemed medium-sized. This sequence joins TRBV29-1 and TRBJ1-1; D gene uncertain. V lost 6 bases to trimming and J lost 1 base, with 24 bases between them. This CDR3 spans 17 amino acids. Germline CDR1 SQVTM, CDR2 ANQGSEA. This CDR3 is CSVGPREDSRGNTEAFF. CDR3 nucleotide sequence: TGCAGCGTCGGGCCCCGGGAGGATTCGCGGGGGAACACTGAAGCTTTCTTT.

This clone was detected only once. The genes are TRBV5-3 and TRBJ2-4; a weak D match, TRBD1 (6 bases). TRBV5-3 is reported as an ORF; its role is uncertain. This CDR3 region has 16 residues. Trimming left V 3 bases short and J 1 base short, with 14 bases between. The CDR3 region is CARSSVPRGAKNIQYF. CDR3 sequence (DNA): TGTGCCAGAAGCTCAGTCCCCAGGGGCGCCAAAAACATTCAGTACTTC.